These T cell receptor beta chains were read from a single sample in a study of identifying expanded T cells in peripheral blood. Method: immunoSEQ multiplex PCR; TCRdb's copy keeps in-frame clones and lacks some. The data contain some 96,000 clones, over 75% of them singletons. Sequencing was done on a sample of blood. All receptors come from a person aged 18 to 70 in good health. CDR3s include the opening cysteine and the closing phenylalanine or tryptophan. Each record gives: V gene, D gene, J gene, clone size, CDR3 protein, CDR3 DNA. D genes are given only for firm matches. A clone size is listed for some rows: how often the clone was seen (once, few, many), or a class if it is expanded.

v_call: TRBV5-1
d_call: -
j_call: TRBJ1-3
clone_size: -
cdr3_aa: CASSLNVHSGNTIYF
cdr3_nt: TGCGCCAGCAGCTTGAACGTCCACTCTGGAAACACCATATATTTT

v_call: TRBV27
d_call: -
j_call: TRBJ1-2
clone_size: -
cdr3_aa: CASRRGGPSSYGYTF
cdr3_nt: TGTGCCAGCAGACGAGGGGGGCCCTCGTCCTATGGCTACACCTTC

v_call: TRBV7-2
d_call: -
j_call: TRBJ2-1
clone_size: -
cdr3_aa: CASSLVSRGHNEQFF
cdr3_nt: TGTGCCAGCAGCTTAGTCTCTCGGGGACACAATGAGCAGTTCTTC

v_call: TRBV19
d_call: TRBD1
j_call: TRBJ2-4
clone_size: -
cdr3_aa: CASSGQGSKNIQYF
cdr3_nt: TGTGCCAGTAGCGGACAGGGTTCAAAAAACATTCAGTACTTC

v_call: TRBV30
d_call: TRBD2
j_call: TRBJ2-3
clone_size: -
cdr3_aa: CAWSVGGSTDTQYF
cdr3_nt: TGTGCCTGGAGTGTAGGCGGGAGTACGGATACGCAGTATTTT

v_call: TRBV5-1
d_call: TRBD1
j_call: TRBJ2-5
clone_size: -
cdr3_aa: CASSLGITGTGGPTQETQYF
cdr3_nt: TGCGCCAGCAGCTTGGGTATTACCGGGACAGGGGGCCCGACCCAAGAGACCCAGTACTTC

v_call: TRBV7-3
d_call: -
j_call: TRBJ2-1
clone_size: -
cdr3_aa: CASSLTQGSEQFF
cdr3_nt: TGTGCCAGCAGCTTAACCCAGGGTTCTGAGCAGTTCTTC

v_call: TRBV2
d_call: TRBD1
j_call: TRBJ1-2
clone_size: -
cdr3_aa: CASSGDRVHVDGYTF
cdr3_nt: TGTGCCAGCAGTGGGGACAGGGTACACGTCGATGGCTACACCTTC

v_call: TRBV30
d_call: -
j_call: TRBJ2-3
clone_size: -
cdr3_aa: CAAQLRDTQYF
cdr3_nt: TGTGCCGCCCAGTTGAGGGATACGCAGTATTTT

v_call: TRBV7-9
d_call: -
j_call: TRBJ1-3
clone_size: -
cdr3_aa: CASSRSQGTRTAIYF
cdr3_nt: TGTGCCAGCAGTCGATCGCAGGGAACAAGGACGGCCATATATTTT

v_call: TRBV19
d_call: -
j_call: TRBJ2-3
clone_size: -
cdr3_aa: CASSILSGSSTDTQYF
cdr3_nt: TGTGCCAGTAGTATCCTGAGCGGATCTAGCACAGATACGCAGTATTTT

v_call: TRBV7-2
d_call: -
j_call: TRBJ1-5
clone_size: -
cdr3_aa: CASSLGGPAGQPQHF
cdr3_nt: TGTGCCAGCAGCTTAGGTGGTCCGGCAGGTCAGCCCCAGCATTTT

v_call: TRBV7-2
d_call: TRBD1
j_call: TRBJ1-5
clone_size: -
cdr3_aa: CASSRDRDQPQHF
cdr3_nt: TGTGCCAGCAGCCGGGACAGGGATCAGCCCCAGCATTTT

v_call: TRBV7-2
d_call: -
j_call: TRBJ1-1
clone_size: -
cdr3_aa: CASSLVASLNTEAFF
cdr3_nt: TGTGCCAGCAGCTTAGTTGCCAGCTTGAACACTGAAGCTTTCTTT

v_call: TRBV5-1
d_call: -
j_call: TRBJ2-7
clone_size: -
cdr3_aa: CASSLLWVTEDEQYF
cdr3_nt: TGCGCCAGCAGCTTGCTTTGGGTGACAGAGGACGAGCAGTACTTC

v_call: TRBV7-6
d_call: -
j_call: TRBJ2-7
clone_size: -
cdr3_aa: CASSFAQGPGNEQYF
cdr3_nt: TGTGCCAGCAGCTTTGCCCAAGGGCCGGGTAACGAGCAGTACTTC

v_call: TRBV27
d_call: TRBD2
j_call: TRBJ2-5
clone_size: once
cdr3_aa: CASSSGTSGISETQYF
cdr3_nt: TGTGCCAGCAGCTCAGGGACTAGCGGGATTTCTGAGACCCAGTACTTC

v_call: TRBV30
d_call: -
j_call: TRBJ1-2
clone_size: -
cdr3_aa: CAWSEPTSGYTF
cdr3_nt: TGTGCCTGGAGTGAACCTACTAGCGGCTACACCTTC

v_call: TRBV27
d_call: TRBD1
j_call: TRBJ2-5
clone_size: -
cdr3_aa: CASSVRDRGIIQETQYF
cdr3_nt: TGTGCCAGCAGTGTCCGGGACAGGGGGATTATCCAAGAGACCCAGTACTTC

v_call: TRBV14
d_call: TRBD2
j_call: TRBJ2-1
clone_size: -
cdr3_aa: CASSQDRGSSLYNEQFF
cdr3_nt: TGTGCCAGCAGCCAAGATCGCGGGAGCTCCCTCTACAATGAGCAGTTCTTC

v_call: TRBV5-1
d_call: -
j_call: TRBJ2-7
clone_size: -
cdr3_aa: CASSTGSGYEQYF
cdr3_nt: TGCGCCAGCAGTACGGGGTCCGGCTACGAGCAGTACTTC

v_call: TRBV7-2
d_call: TRBD2
j_call: TRBJ2-3
clone_size: -
cdr3_aa: CASSHIAGGRGGTDTQYF
cdr3_nt: TGTGCCAGCAGCCACATAGCGGGAGGGCGAGGTGGCACAGATACGCAGTATTTT

v_call: TRBV7-3
d_call: TRBD1
j_call: TRBJ2-7
clone_size: -
cdr3_aa: CASSLGQGAGEQYF
cdr3_nt: TGTGCCAGCAGCCTGGGACAGGGGGCGGGGGAGCAGTACTTC

v_call: TRBV5-4
d_call: TRBD1
j_call: TRBJ1-2
clone_size: -
cdr3_aa: CASSLRGLGYGYTF
cdr3_nt: TGTGCCAGCAGCTTGAGGGGGCTAGGCTATGGCTACACCTTC

v_call: TRBV7-2
d_call: -
j_call: TRBJ1-5
clone_size: -
cdr3_aa: CASSLAVGRINQPQHF
cdr3_nt: TGTGCCAGCAGCTTAGCCGTGGGACGGATCAATCAGCCCCAGCATTTT

v_call: TRBV4-1
d_call: -
j_call: TRBJ1-2
clone_size: -
cdr3_aa: CASSQDPNLNYGYTF
cdr3_nt: TGCGCCAGCAGCCAAGATCCCAACCTCAACTATGGCTACACCTTC